This T cell receptor beta chain was observed in a study of cytomegalovirus exposure and HLA in healthy donors. Notes on the study in general: Reportedly, diagnosis of cytomegalovirus status by the classifier showed high specificity and sensitivity. Rarity characterized most TCR sequences, yet some public TCRs appeared in many donors. A prior analysis recorded that most TCR beta V segments were productive about 87% or about 30% of the time. A later look showed TCR association rates differing by HLA locus, highest for DRB1 and lowest for HLA-C.

As to this clone: Its cognate antigen is unknown.

Primers: 60 Vbeta forward and 13 Jbeta reverse. Clones were sequenced by immunoSEQ multiplex PCR, and TCRdb holds only the in-frame ones, with some missing. The table records roughly 170,000 clones, around 78% of them present only once. Per germline, CDR1 GTSNPN and CDR2 SVGIG (reference sequence). The V end lost 5 bases, the J end lost 0 bases, and 17 bases lay between the germline ends. The CDR3 loop spans 16 amino acids. The chain uses TRBV30 and TRBJ1-3, with a weak D call TRBD1 (5 bases). This TCR was recovered from a female donor in good health and CMV-seronegative. Sequencing input: PBMCs. The CDR3 loop is CAWGGAAGSSGNTIYF. The CDR3 nucleotides are TGTGCCTGGGGAGGGGCCGCCGGCAGCTCTGGAAACACCATATATTTT.